Sequencing of this TCR beta chain was carried out in a study of tumor-infiltrating lymphocytes in primary liver carcinoma. Germline CDR1 reads SQVTM; CDR2 reads ANQGSEA. This CDR3 spans 14 amino acids. Concerning this clonotype itself: One end of the junction does not line up with germline, which may come from a read error.

The template, about 550 ng total RNA, yielded TCR beta cDNA made with a constant-region primer. Slightly modified ARM-PCR, run as three nested multiplex PCR rounds, produced the TCR beta libraries. The study ran its first two PCR rounds for roughly 10 cycles each, using TRBV1-TRBV30 forward primers and a C-beta reverse primer. TCRdb re-derived calls from the multiplex PCR reads in MiXCR, one entry per CDR3 protein. Of roughly 200,000 distinct CDR3 sequences in the sample, around 85% were seen once. Both RNA and DNA were isolated together from about 19-30 mg of bulk tissue that had not been sorted. Sequenced sample: tumor tissue from primary liver carcinoma. This TCR came from a man aged 35 to 55 with primary liver carcinoma and hepatitis B virus infection. The chain uses TRBV29-1 and TRBJ2-3, with 9 bases aligning to TRBD2. The CDR3 region has the DNA TGCAGCGTGGGGGCCAGCGGGAGGCCAGTTACGCAGTTTTTC. Protein sequence: CSVGASGRPVTQFF.